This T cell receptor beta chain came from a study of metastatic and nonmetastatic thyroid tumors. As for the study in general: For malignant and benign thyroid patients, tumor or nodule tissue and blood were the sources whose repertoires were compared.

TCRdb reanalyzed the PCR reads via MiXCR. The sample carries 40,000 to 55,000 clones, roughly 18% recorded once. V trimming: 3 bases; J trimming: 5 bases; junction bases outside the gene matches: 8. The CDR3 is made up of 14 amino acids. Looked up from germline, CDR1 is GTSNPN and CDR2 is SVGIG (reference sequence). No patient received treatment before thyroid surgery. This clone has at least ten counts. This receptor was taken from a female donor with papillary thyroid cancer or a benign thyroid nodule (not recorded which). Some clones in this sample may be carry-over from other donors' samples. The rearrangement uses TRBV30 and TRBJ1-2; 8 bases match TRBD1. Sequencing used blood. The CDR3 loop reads CAWSETGDSYGYTF. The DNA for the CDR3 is TGTGCCTGGAGCGAGACAGGGGACTCGTATGGCTACACCTTC.